Below are 14 T cell receptor beta chains sequenced from a single sample in a study of identical twins. TCRdb reprocessed the 5' RACE reads via MiXCR and lists one record per CDR3 protein. The profile shows about 260,000 distinct CDR3 sequences, 5.5% to 8% of them singletons. These same data were also listed under a study on yellow fever vaccine responses in identical twins.

The sample was memory (CD45RO+) T cells sorted from blood. These receptors came from a woman aged 18-30 years in good health.

This clonotype was seen at least ten times. The V and J genes are TRBV5-1 and TRBJ1-3; D uncertain. From germline, CDR1 is SGHRS and CDR2 YFSETQ. V was trimmed by 1 base and J by 0 bases, leaving 11 bases between them. The CDR3 loop spans 16 amino acids. This CDR3 reads CASSLNQLNSGNTIYF. CDR3 nucleotide sequence: TGCGCCAGCAGCTTGAATCAGCTCAACTCTGGAAACACCATATATTTT.

This clonotype has a count of ten or more. The chain couples TRBV15 to TRBJ1-2; maybe TRBD1 (6 bases). Trimming cost V 3 bases and J 8 bases, with 16 bases left between them. CDR1 is LNHNV, CDR2 YYDKDF, per germline (reference sequence). The CDR3 totals 14 residues. The CDR3 protein is CATSRDLQGDGYTF. The DNA of the CDR3 is TGTGCCACCAGCAGGGATCTACAGGGAGACGGCTACACCTTC.

This clonotype is a singleton in its sample. The chain employs TRBV5-5 and TRBJ2-7; D not certain. Looked up from germline, CDR1 is SGHKS and CDR2 is YYEKEE (reference sequence). The CDR3 length is 13 residues. Trimming took off 8 bases at V and 6 bases at J, with 18 bases between the two ends. The CDR3 spells CARSPGLVGEQYF. The DNA of the CDR3 is TGTGCCAGGAGCCCTGGGCTAGTAGGCGAGCAGTACTTC.

The chain joins TRBV12-3 or TRBV12-4 to TRBJ1-2, with 8 bases fitting TRBD1. J lost 6 bases, V lost 6 bases, and 3 bases had no gene match. The CDR3 length is 12 residues. The CDR3 DNA is TGTGCCAGCAGGAAGGGACAGGATGGCTACACCTTC. Its protein product is CASRKGQDGYTF.

The V call is TRBV14, the J call TRBJ1-6; D possibly corresponds to TRBD1 (6 bases). The germline V gene has CDR1 SGHDN and CDR2 FVKESK. This CDR3 spans 13 amino acids. The ends were cut back, 6 bases at V and 7 bases at J, with 10 bases in the middle. DNA of the CDR3: TGTGCCAGCAGACCAGGGGTGAATTCACCCCTCCACTTT. It yields the protein CASRPGVNSPLHF.

This clonotype occurred a few times. V usage is TRBV19 and J usage is TRBJ2-5, with 8 bases that match TRBD1. J was trimmed by 7 bases and V by 5 bases; bases with no gene match: 6. The germline V gene encodes CDR1 LNHDA and CDR2 SQIVND (reference sequence). This CDR3 has 13 amino acids. The CDR3 sequence: CASSLDRAGTQYF. The CDR3, as DNA: TGTGCCAGTAGTTTGGACAGGGCAGGGACCCAGTACTTC.

This clonotype has a handful of counts. The chain uses TRBV6-7 and TRBJ1-5, with 7 bases matching TRBD1. TRBV6-7 qualifies as an ORF whose function is uncertain. The CDR3 covers 17 residues. V trimming: 0 bases; J trimming: 0 bases; junction bases outside the gene matches: 5. The CDR3 nucleotides read TGTGCCAGCAGTTACTCGGCAGGGGGACATAGCAATCAGCCCCAGCATTTT. The encoded protein is CASSYSAGGHSNQPQHF.

The chain is built from TRBV7-3 and TRBJ1-6; D gene unclear. Germline loops: CDR1 SGHTA, CDR2 FQGTGA. V was shortened by 2 bases and J by 0 bases, with 5 bases between the two germline ends. The CDR3 totals 15 residues. CDR3 DNA sequence: TGTGCCAGCAGCTTACTGGGCTCCTATAATTCACCCCTCCACTTT. It specifies CASSLLGSYNSPLHF.

The chain links TRBV7-9 to TRBJ2-5, with D possibly matching TRBD1 (5 bases). Trimming removed 0 bases from V and 5 bases from J, with 10 bases in between. This CDR3 is built from 14 residues. Germline CDR1 is SEHNR and CDR2 is FQNEAQ (reference sequence). The CDR3 region is CASSLAQQGETQYF. The CDR3 DNA sequence: TGTGCCAGCAGCTTAGCGCAGCAGGGTGAGACCCAGTACTTC. The full variable domain, rest sourced from reference TRBV7-9 and TRBJ2-5, is DTGVSQNPRHKITKRGQNVTFRCDPISEHNRLYWYRQTLGQGPEFLTYFQNEAQLEKSRLLSDRFSAERPKGSFSTLEIQRTEQGDSAMYLCASSLAQQGETQYFGPGTRLLVL.

To note about this clonotype: One junction end does not reproduce the germline sequence, and a read error may be involved. The chain recombines TRBV9 with TRBJ2-7, with D unresolved. The germline V gene encodes CDR1 SGDLS and CDR2 YYNGEE. This CDR3 region has 15 residues. The CDR3 sequence is CASSGSSSFGYEQYF. The CDR3 DNA follows: TGTGCCAGCAGCGGTAGCTCGAGCTTCGGCTACGAACAGTACTTC.

This clonotype was counted at least ten times. The chain recombines TRBV6-5 with TRBJ2-1; TRBD1 agrees at 8 bases. Germline V gene lookup returns CDR1 MNHEY and CDR2 SVGAGI. J lost 5 bases, V lost 0 bases, and 3 bases had no gene match. This CDR3 spans 15 amino acids. The DNA of the CDR3 is TGTGCCAGCAGTTACTCAGGACAGGGTAACAATGAGCAGTTCTTC. This translates into CASSYSGQGNNEQFF.

This clonotype was seen ten or more times. The gene calls are TRBV2 and TRBJ2-1, with 7 bases that match TRBD1. CDR3 length equals 16 residues. V shed 6 bases and J 0 bases; nucleotides not matched to a gene: 8. CDR1 is SNHLY, CDR2 FYNNEI, per germline. The DNA of the CDR3 is TGTGCCAGCAGGAAGGGACAGCAGAGCTCCTACAATGAGCAGTTCTTC. Protein: CASRKGQQSSYNEQFF.

Only a few counts were recorded for this clonotype. The V and J genes are TRBV11-1 and TRBJ2-6; 7 bases map to TRBD1. After removal of 4 bases from V and 2 bases from J, the junction contained 2 bases not matched to a gene. The CDR3 totals 15 residues. Germline V CDR1 and CDR2: SGHAT, FQDESV (reference sequence). The CDR3 bases are TGTGCCAGCAGCTCGCAGGGGGCTGGGGCCAACGTCCTGACTTTC. Amino acids: CASSSQGAGANVLTF. Looking up the rest from reference TRBV11-1 and TRBJ2-6 gives the full variable domain: EAEVAQSPRYKITEKSQAVAFWCDPISGHATLYWYRQILGQGPELLVQFQDESVVDDSQLPKDRFSAERLKGVDSTLKIQPAELGDSAMYLCASSSQGAGANVLTFGAGSRLTVL.

This clonotype was detected ten times or more. The rearrangement joins TRBV15 to TRBJ2-1, with 7 bases lining up with TRBD1. CDR1 is LNHNV and CDR2 is YYDKDF in the germline V gene (reference sequence). The CDR3 covers 15 residues. Trimming cost V 5 bases and J 2 bases; bases outside gene matches: 6. The CDR3 region has the DNA TGTGCCACCAGCCCCGAGACAGGGCCCTACAATGAGCAGTTCTTC. It is translated as CATSPETGPYNEQFF.